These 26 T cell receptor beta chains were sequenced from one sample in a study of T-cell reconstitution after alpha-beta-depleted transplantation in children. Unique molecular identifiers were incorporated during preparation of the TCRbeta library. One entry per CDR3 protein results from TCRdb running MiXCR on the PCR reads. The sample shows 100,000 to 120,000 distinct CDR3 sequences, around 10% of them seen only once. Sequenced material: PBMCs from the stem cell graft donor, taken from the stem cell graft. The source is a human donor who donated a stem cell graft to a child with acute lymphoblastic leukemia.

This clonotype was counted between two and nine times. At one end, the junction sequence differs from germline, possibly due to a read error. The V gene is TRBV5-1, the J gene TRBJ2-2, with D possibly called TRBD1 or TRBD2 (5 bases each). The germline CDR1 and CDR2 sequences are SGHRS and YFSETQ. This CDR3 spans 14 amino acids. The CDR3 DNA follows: TGCGCCAGCAGCCCGCGACGGGGCACCGGGGAGCTGTTTTTC. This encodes CASSPRRGTGELFF.

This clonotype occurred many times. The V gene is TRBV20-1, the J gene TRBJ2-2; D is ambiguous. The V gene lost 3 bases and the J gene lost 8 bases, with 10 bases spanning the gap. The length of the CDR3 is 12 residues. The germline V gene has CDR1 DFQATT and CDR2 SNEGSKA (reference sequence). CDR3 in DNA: TGCAGTGCTAGGGGCATTGATGGGGAGCTGTTTTTT. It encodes CSARGIDGELFF.

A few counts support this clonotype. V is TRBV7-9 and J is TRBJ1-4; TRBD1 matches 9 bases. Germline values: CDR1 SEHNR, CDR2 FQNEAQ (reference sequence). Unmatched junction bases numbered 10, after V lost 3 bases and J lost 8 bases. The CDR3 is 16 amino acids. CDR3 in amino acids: CASSFEGQGQYEKLFF. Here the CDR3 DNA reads TGTGCCAGCAGCTTCGAAGGACAGGGGCAATACGAAAAACTGTTTTTT.

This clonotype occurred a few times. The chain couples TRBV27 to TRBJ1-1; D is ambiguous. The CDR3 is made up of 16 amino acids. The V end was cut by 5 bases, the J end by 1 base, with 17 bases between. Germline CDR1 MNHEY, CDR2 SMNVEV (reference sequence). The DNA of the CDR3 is TGTGCCAGCAGTATCTTCCCGGGGTCCTCGAACACTGAAGCTTTCTTT. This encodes CASSIFPGSSNTEAFF.

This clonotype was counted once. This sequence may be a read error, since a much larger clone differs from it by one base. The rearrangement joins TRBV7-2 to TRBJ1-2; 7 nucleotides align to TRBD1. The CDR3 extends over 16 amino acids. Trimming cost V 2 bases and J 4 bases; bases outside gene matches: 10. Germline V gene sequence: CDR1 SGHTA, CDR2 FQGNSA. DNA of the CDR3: TGTGCCAGCAGCTTATGGGGCCCCGGACAGGTCTATGGCTACACCTTC. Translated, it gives CASSLWGPGQVYGYTF.

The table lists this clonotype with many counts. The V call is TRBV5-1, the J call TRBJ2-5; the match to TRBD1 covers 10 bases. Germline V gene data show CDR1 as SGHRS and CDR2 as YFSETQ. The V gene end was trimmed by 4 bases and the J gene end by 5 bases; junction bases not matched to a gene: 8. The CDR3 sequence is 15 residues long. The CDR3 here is CASSGTGVRGETQYF. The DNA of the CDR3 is TGCGCCAGCAGCGGGACAGGGGTTAGAGGGGAGACCCAGTACTTC.

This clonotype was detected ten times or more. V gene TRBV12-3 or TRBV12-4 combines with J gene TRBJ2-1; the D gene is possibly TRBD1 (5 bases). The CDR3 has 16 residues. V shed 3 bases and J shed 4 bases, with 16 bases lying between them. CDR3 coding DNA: TGTGCCAGCAGTTTTGGGGCAGCCGTTGCGTACAATGAGCAGTTCTTC. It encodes CASSFGAAVAYNEQFF.

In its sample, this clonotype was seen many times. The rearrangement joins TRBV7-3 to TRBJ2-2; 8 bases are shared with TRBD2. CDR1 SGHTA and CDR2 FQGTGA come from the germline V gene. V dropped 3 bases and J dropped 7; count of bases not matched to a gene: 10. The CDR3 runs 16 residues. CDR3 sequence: CASSFNPAGVDGELFF. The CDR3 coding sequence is TGTGCCAGCAGCTTTAACCCAGCGGGAGTAGACGGGGAGCTGTTTTTT. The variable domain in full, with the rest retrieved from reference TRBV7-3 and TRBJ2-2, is GAGVSQTPSNKVTEKGKYVELRCDPISGHTALYWYRQSLGQGPEFLIYFQGTGAADDSGLPNDRFFAVRPEGSVSTLKIQRTERGDSAVYLCASSFNPAGVDGELFFGEGSRLTVL.

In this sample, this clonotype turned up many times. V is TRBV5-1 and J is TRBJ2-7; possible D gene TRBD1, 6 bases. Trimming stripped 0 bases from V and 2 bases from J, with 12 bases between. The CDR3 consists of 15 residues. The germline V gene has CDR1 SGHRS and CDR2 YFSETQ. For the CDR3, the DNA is TGCGCCAGCAGCTTGGAGGCCAGGGGAGCCTACGAGCAGTACTTC. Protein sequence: CASSLEARGAYEQYF.

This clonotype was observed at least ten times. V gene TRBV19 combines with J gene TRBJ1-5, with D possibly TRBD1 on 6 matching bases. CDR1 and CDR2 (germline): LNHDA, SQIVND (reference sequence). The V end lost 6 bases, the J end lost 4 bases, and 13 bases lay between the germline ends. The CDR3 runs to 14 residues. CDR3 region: CASRGRGMNQPQHF. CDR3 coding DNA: TGTGCCAGTAGAGGCAGGGGTATGAATCAGCCCCAGCATTTT.

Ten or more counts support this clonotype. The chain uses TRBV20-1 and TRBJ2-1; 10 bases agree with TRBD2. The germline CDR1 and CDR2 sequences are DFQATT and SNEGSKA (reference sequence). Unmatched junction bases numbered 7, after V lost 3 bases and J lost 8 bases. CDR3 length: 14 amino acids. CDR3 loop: CSARGGLARDEQFF. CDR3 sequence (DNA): TGCAGTGCTAGGGGGGGACTAGCGAGGGATGAGCAGTTCTTC.

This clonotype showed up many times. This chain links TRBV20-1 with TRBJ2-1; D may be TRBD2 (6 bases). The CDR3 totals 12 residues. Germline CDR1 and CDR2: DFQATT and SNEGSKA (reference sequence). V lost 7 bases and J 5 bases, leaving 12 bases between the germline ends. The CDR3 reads CSVVRGNNEQFF. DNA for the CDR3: TGCAGTGTCGTCCGCGGGAACAATGAGCAGTTCTTC.

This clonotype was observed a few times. The CDR3 loop is CASSYSKGTAGETQYF. The CDR3 nucleotides read TGTGCCAGCAGTTACTCGAAGGGGACAGCAGGAGAGACCCAGTACTTC. The chain has TRBV6-2 or TRBV6-3 and TRBJ2-5; 7 nucleotides align to TRBD1. Germline V gene lookup returns CDR1 MNHEY and CDR2 SVGEGT. Trimming removed 0 bases from V and 4 bases from J; junction bases left unmatched: 8. The CDR3 has 16 residues.

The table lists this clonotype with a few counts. CDR3: CASSADSRTNNEQFF. The CDR3 coding sequence is TGTGCCAGCAGTGCGGACTCCCGGACCAACAATGAGCAGTTCTTC. V and J are TRBV2 and TRBJ2-1; tentatively, D is TRBD2 (5 bases). With 4 bases removed from V and 5 bases from J, the gap between germline ends came to 15 bases. Germline V lookup: CDR1 SNHLY, CDR2 FYNNEI. The CDR3 runs to 15 residues. Combining the CDR3 with reference TRBV2 and TRBJ2-1 gives the whole variable domain EPEVTQTPSHQVTQMGQEVILRCVPISNHLYFYWYRQILGQKVEFLVSFYNNEISEKSEIFDDQFSVERPDGSNFTLKIRSTKLEDSAMYFCASSADSRTNNEQFFGPGTRLTVL.

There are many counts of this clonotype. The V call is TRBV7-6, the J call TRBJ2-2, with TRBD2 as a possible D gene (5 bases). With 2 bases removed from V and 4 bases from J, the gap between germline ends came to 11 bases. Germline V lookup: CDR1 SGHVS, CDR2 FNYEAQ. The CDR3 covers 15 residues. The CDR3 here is CASSLLPRGTGELFF. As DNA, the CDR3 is TGTGCCAGCAGCTTATTACCCCGGGGCACCGGGGAGCTGTTTTTT.

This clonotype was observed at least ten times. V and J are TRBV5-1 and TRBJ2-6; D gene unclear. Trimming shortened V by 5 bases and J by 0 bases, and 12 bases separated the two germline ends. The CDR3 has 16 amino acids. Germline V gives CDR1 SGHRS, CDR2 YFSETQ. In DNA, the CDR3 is TGCGCCAGCAGAGCTCGGAAAGACTCTGGGGCCAACGTCCTGACTTTC. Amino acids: CASRARKDSGANVLTF. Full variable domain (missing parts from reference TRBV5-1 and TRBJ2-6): KAGVTQTPRYLIKTRGQQVTLSCSPISGHRSVSWYQQTPGQGLQFLFEYFSETQRNKGNFPGRFSGRQFSNSRSEMNVSTLELGDSALYLCASRARKDSGANVLTFGAGSRLTVL.

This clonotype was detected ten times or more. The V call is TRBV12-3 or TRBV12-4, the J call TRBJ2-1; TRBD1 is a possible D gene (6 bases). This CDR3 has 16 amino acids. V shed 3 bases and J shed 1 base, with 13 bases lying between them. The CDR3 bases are TGTGCCAGCAGTTTGAGGGGGTACGGATCCTACAATGAGCAGTTCTTC. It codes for CASSLRGYGSYNEQFF.

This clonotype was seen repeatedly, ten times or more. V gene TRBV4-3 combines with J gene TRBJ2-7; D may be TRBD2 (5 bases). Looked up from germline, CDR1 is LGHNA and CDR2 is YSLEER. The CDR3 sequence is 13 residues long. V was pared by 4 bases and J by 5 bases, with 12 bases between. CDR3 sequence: CASSPGGLDEQYF. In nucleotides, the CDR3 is TGCGCCAGCAGCCCCGGAGGACTCGACGAGCAGTACTTC.

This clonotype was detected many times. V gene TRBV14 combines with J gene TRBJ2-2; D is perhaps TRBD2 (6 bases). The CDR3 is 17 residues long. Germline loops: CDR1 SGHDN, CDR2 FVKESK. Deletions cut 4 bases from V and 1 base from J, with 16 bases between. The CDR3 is CASSLLVPGVNTGELFF. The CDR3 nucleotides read TGTGCCAGCAGCCTTCTAGTTCCGGGGGTGAACACCGGGGAGCTGTTTTTT.

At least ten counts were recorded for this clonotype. The CDR3 is CASSTGVTNEKLFF. Here the CDR3 DNA reads TGTGCCAGCAGCACAGGGGTAACTAATGAAAAACTGTTTTTT. The chain combines TRBV7-2 with TRBJ1-4, with 7 bases fitting TRBD1. J was trimmed by 1 base and V by 5 bases; bases with no gene match: 1. Germline assignment: CDR1 SGHTA and CDR2 FQGNSA. The CDR3 spans 14 residues.

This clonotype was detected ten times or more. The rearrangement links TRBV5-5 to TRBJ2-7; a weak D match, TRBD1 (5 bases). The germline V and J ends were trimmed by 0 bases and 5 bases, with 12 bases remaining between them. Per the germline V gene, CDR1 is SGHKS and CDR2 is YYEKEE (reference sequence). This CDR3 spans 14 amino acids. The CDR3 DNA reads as TGTGCCAGCAGCTTGGGTCCAGGGATGAACGAGCAGTACTTC. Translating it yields CASSLGPGMNEQYF. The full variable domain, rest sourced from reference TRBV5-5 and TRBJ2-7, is DAGVTQSPTHLIKTRGQQVTLRCSPISGHKSVSWYQQVLGQGPQFIFQYYEKEERGRGNFPDRFSARQFPNYSSELNVNALLLGDSALYLCASSLGPGMNEQYFGPGTRLTVT.

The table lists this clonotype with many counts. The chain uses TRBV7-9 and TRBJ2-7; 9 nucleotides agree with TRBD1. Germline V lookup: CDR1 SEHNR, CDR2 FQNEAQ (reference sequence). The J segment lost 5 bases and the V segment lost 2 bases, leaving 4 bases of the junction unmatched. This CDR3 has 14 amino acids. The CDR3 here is CASSLRDRAHEQYF. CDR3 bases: TGTGCCAGCAGCTTACGGGACAGGGCGCACGAGCAGTACTTC.

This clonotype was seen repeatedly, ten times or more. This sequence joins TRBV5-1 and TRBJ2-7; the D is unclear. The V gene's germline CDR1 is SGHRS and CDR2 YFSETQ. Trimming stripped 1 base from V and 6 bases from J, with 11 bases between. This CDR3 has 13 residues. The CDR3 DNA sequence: TGCGCCAGCAGCTTGTGGCAGACCTCCGAGCAGTACTTC. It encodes CASSLWQTSEQYF.

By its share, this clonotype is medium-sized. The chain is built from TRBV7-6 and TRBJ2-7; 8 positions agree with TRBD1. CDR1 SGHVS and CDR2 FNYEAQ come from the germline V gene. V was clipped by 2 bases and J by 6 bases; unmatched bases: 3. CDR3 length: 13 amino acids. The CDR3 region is CASSLQTGVEQYF. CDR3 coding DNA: TGTGCCAGCAGCTTACAGACAGGGGTCGAGCAGTACTTC. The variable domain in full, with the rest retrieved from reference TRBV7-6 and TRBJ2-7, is GAGVSQSPRYKVTKRGQDVALRCDPISGHVSLYWYRQALGQGPEFLTYFNYEAQQDKSGLPNDRFSAERPEGSISTLTIQRTEQRDSAMYRCASSLQTGVEQYFGPGTRLTVT.

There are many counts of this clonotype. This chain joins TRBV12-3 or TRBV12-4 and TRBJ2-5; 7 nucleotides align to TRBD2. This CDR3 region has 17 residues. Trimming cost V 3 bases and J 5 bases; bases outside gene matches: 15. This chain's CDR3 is CASSFFFSGAAPETQYF. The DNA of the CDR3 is TGTGCCAGCAGTTTTTTTTTCAGCGGGGCCGCCCCGGAGACCCAGTACTTC.

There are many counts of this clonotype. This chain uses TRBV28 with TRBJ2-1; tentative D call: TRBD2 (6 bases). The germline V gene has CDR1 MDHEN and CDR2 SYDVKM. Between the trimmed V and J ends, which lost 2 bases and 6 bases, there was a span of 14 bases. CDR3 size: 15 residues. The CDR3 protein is CASSLGWGDINEQFF. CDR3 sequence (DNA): TGTGCCAGCAGTTTAGGGTGGGGGGATATCAATGAGCAGTTCTTC.